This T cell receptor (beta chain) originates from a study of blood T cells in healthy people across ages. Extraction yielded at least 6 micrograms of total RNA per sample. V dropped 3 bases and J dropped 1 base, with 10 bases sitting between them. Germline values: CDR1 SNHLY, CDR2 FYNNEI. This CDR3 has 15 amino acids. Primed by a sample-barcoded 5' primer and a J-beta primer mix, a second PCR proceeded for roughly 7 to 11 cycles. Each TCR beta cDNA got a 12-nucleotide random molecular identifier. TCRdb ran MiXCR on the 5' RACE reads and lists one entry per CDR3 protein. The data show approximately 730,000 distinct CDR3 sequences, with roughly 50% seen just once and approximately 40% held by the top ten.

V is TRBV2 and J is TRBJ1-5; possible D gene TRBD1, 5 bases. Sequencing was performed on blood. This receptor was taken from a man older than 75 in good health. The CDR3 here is CASSDQWGSNQPQHF. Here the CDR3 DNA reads TGTGCCAGCAGTGATCAGTGGGGGAGCAATCAGCCCCAGCATTTT.